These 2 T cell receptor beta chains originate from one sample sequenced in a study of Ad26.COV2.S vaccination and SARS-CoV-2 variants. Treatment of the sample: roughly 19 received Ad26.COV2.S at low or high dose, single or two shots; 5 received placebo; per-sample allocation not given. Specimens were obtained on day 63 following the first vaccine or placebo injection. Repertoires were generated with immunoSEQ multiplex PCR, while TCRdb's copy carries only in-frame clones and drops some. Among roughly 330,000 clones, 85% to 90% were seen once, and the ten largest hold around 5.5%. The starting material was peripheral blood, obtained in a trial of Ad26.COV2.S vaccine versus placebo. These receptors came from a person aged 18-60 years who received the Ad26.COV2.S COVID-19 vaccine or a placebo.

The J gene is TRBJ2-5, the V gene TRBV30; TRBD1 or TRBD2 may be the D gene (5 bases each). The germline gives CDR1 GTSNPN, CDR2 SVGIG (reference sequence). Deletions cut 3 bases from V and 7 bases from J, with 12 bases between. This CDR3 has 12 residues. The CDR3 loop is CAWRWGSGTQYF. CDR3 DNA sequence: TGTGCCTGGAGGTGGGGGAGTGGGACCCAGTACTTC.

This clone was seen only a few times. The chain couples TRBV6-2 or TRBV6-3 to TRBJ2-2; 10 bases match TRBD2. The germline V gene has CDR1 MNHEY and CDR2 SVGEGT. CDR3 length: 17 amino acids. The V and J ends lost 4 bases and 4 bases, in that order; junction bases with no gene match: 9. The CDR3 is CASSSLWTSGFTGELFF. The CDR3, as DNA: TGTGCCAGCAGTTCCCTTTGGACTAGCGGATTCACCGGGGAGCTGTTTTTT.